The source of this T cell receptor (beta chain) is a study of T cells in tumors after PD-1 blockade (dated by TCRdb to between 2018 and 2020). For the wider study: Patients were excluded if they had prior checkpoint blockade, use of systemic immunosuppressants, or recent radiotherapy or other anti-cancer therapy within 4 weeks. Ongoing daily vismodegib 150 mg was also given to a subset of patients during anti-PD-1 treatment. An average of approximately 27,000 TCR templates (range roughly 554-99,264) and several thousand unique clonotypes was obtained for tumor samples, approximately 21-fold deeper than single-cell TCR sequencing. Paired single-cell RNA and TCR sequencing was done in the study on site-matched tumors from patients with BCC or SCC, both before and after anti-PD-1 therapy. Clinical response was assessed using RECIST version 1.1.

Regarding this clone: The specificity of this receptor is unknown. Base qualities are not recorded, but no much larger clone differs from it by a single base.

The research as a whole found: Most exhausted CD8+ clones that expanded after therapy were novel clonotypes not detected before treatment, suggesting clonal replacement instead of reinvigoration of pre-existing clones. About two fifths of tumor TCR clonotypes were detected in blood, and some novel exhausted tumor clones were observed in pre-treatment blood, which was taken as suggesting peripheral recruitment. Clonal replacement was observed only between pre- and post-treatment samples and not between two pre-treatment samples, a pattern that was regarded as arguing against biopsy timing or location artifacts. In squamous cell carcinoma, roughly 48% of expanded exhausted clones were novel versus about 27% of other expanded CD8+ clones. The source of novel T cell clones was not identified and could include lymphoid organs or rare unexpanded clones within the tumor or its periphery.

Deep TCRbeta sequencing was performed with the immunoSEQ platform. Per the authors' processing: For further analysis, only productive rearrangements were exported from the immunoSEQ Analyzer. A two-sided binomial test with a Bonferroni-corrected P below 0.01 was used to identify clones that significantly expanded or contracted between timepoints. T cell phenotypes were assigned to bulk TCRbeta clonotypes by matching the clonotypes to single-cell RNA+TCR-seq clones that had the same TCRbeta sequence. Tumor enrichment of a clone was calculated by dividing the clone's tumor frequency by the clone's PBMC frequency, both taken from bulk TCR sequencing. GLIPH was used to group TCRs into specificity groups, clusters of distinct TCRs likely recognizing common antigens via shared CDR3 motifs. TCRdb retrieved this table from immuneACCESS and kept in-frame rearrangements only. Not all clones are present; in checked studies, unresolved V genes account for under half, and no reason is known for the remainder. That table furnishes V, J and clone size, whereas the DNA furnished D and trimming. Present in this sample are 14,000 or so clones, around 68% of which were seen just once. Roughly 30% of the sample rests with the top ten.

What this sample's time point label stands for: after anti-PD-1 therapy. The tumor biopsies were site-matched, meaning the biopsies were taken from the same primary tumor before and after PD-1 blockade. Patients received pembrolizumab 200 mg every 3 weeks or cemiplimab 350 mg every 2 weeks. Squamous cell carcinoma samples after treatment were collected an average of 31 days after treatment began, which captured early T cell dynamics. For bulk TCRbeta sequencing, genomic DNA was extracted from tumor biopsies or peripheral blood, and input amounts ranged from roughly 600 ng to 6,004 ng. To increase sensitivity for rare clonotypes compared with single-cell TCR sequencing, remaining biopsy material was subjected to bulk TCRbeta sequencing. Histologically proven advanced or metastatic basal or squamous cell carcinoma was present in all patients, all of whom were poor candidates for surgical resection. The squamous cell carcinoma cohort comprised several patients with serial tumor biopsies taken during anti-PD-1 treatment. Fresh biopsies came from the site of the primary tumor, and part of the tissue was kept in RNAlater for exome and bulk TCR sequencing.

Per the germline V gene (reference sequence), LNHNV is the CDR1 and YYDKDF is the CDR2. Trimming costs V 0 bases and J 2 bases, and their ends lie 8 bases apart. Inclusive of the bounding cysteine and phenylalanine, the CDR3 is 15 residues long. The read is trimmed to its CDR3 DNA, 45 bases read in frame from base 1. The chain was built from TRBV15 and TRBJ1-3, with the D gene not clear enough to name. This specimen consisted of tumor tissue, obtained after anti-PD-1 treatment. The source is a human donor with cutaneous squamous cell carcinoma. The encoded CDR3 is CATSRDLGTGNTIYF. The nucleotide sequence reads as follows: TGTGCCACCAGCAGAGATCTAGGGACTGGAAACACCATATATTTT. Outside the CDR3, residues come from the reference TRBV15 and TRBJ1-3 proteins, so the full variable domain is: DAMVIQNPRYQVTQFGKPVTLSCSQTLNHNVMYWYQQKSSQAPKLLFHYYDKDFNNEADTPDNFQSRRPNTSFCFLDIRSPGLGDTAMYLCATSRDLGTGNTIYFGEGSWLTVV.